The 20 T cell receptor beta chains in this list originate from one sample, sequenced in a study of T cell responses to AZD1222 COVID-19 vaccine (dated by TCRdb to about 2021). The time point label, read with the paper, signifies: about 28 days (+/-7) after the second vaccine dose. In the paper's terms, the treatment or condition label means: meningococcal conjugate vaccine given as trial control. The method behind the library was the immunoSEQ multiplex PCR assay. In TCRdb, the immuneACCESS table is reduced to in-frame sequences with V and J assigned. These tables do not hold every clone; where another copy was compared, an unresolved V gene accounts for under half, and the others remain unexplained. The sample records 130,000 or so clones, roughly nine tenths of which are singletons. Together, the top ten hold roughly 7.5% of the sample. The sequences come from peripheral blood, collected 28 days after the second dose of the MenACWY control vaccine. Receptor source: an adult who received the MenACWY meningococcal vaccine as a control.

The CDR3 loop reads CASSLGWGLKGNEQFF. The CDR3, as DNA: TGTGCCAGCAGCTTAGGGTGGGGGCTTAAAGGCAATGAGCAGTTCTTC. The chain recombines TRBV7-2 with TRBJ2-1; perhaps TRBD1 as D (6 bases). The CDR3 sequence is 16 residues long. V was trimmed by 1 base and J by 6 bases, leaving 16 bases between them. CDR1 is SGHTA and CDR2 is FQGNSA in the germline V gene.

The chain couples TRBV9 to TRBJ2-3; 7 nucleotides match TRBD2. The V segment lost 6 bases and the J segment 5 bases; nucleotides outside the gene matches: 12. In germline, CDR1 is SGDLS, CDR2 YYNGEE. The CDR3 length is 15 residues. The CDR3 coding sequence is TGTGCCAGCACCCCCTTTGGGAGGGCCGGAGATACGCAGTATTTT. It translates to CASTPFGRAGDTQYF.

Only one count was recorded for this clone. This chain links TRBV6-4 with TRBJ1-5; D is uncertain. V lost 4 bases to trimming and J lost 2 bases, with 12 bases between them. This CDR3 comprises 15 residues. Germline V gene data show CDR1 as MRHNA and CDR2 as SNTAGT. The CDR3 is CASSVRPAGNQPQHF. The CDR3 region has the DNA TGTGCCAGCAGTGTGCGGCCGGCGGGCAATCAGCCCCAGCATTTT.

The chain combines TRBV7-9 with TRBJ2-3; D gene ambiguous. The CDR3 has 14 amino acids. The V gene lost 3 bases and the J gene lost 0 bases, with 7 bases spanning the gap. Germline-derived CDR1 and CDR2 are SEHNR and FQNEAQ (reference sequence). The CDR3 spells CASSFGLSTDTQYF. The CDR3 bases are TGTGCCAGCAGCTTCGGGTTAAGCACAGATACGCAGTATTTT.

V gene TRBV7-8 combines with J gene TRBJ2-3; D is perhaps TRBD2 (6 bases). CDR1 is SGHVS and CDR2 is FQNEAQ in the germline V gene. CDR3 size: 16 residues. The germline V and J ends were trimmed by 5 bases and 2 bases, with 17 bases remaining between them. CDR3 protein: CASSPRLSGATDTQYF. Here the CDR3 DNA reads TGTGCCAGCAGCCCAAGACTTAGCGGAGCCACAGATACGCAGTATTTT.

The chain couples TRBV3-1 (or the pseudogene TRBV3-2) to TRBJ2-2; D is unclear. Trimming removed 0 bases at V and 3 bases at J, with 5 bases between. The CDR3 sequence is 14 residues long. In germline, CDR1 is LGHDT, CDR2 YNNKEL (reference sequence). DNA for the CDR3: TGTGCCAGCAGCCAAGATGGATACACCGGGGAGCTGTTTTTT. Translated, it gives CASSQDGYTGELFF.

V is TRBV4-1 and J is TRBJ1-1; 8 bases match TRBD1. The CDR3 is 19 residues long. V lost 0 bases, J lost 2 bases, and 14 bases stayed unmatched. Germline CDR1 and CDR2: MGHRA and YSYEKL. DNA for the CDR3: TGCGCCAGCAGCCAAGATTTTAAGATGACAGGGGTTTTCAACACTGAAGCTTTCTTT. Residues: CASSQDFKMTGVFNTEAFF.

This chain links TRBV5-1 with TRBJ2-2, with a weak D call TRBD1 (5 bases). CDR1 is SGHRS, CDR2 YFSETQ, per germline. Trimming cost V 4 bases and J 2 bases, with 12 bases left between them. There are 15 residues in the CDR3. The CDR3 reads CASSNDRLNTGELFF. In DNA form, the CDR3 reads TGCGCCAGCAGCAACGACAGATTAAACACCGGGGAGCTGTTTTTT.

The chain has TRBV6-5 and TRBJ2-3; the D gene is possibly TRBD2 (7 bases). The CDR3 runs to 13 residues. Germline V gene data show CDR1 as MNHEY and CDR2 as SVGAGI. V lost 6 bases and J lost 5, with 12 bases in between. The chain's CDR3 is CASSRGGEDTQYF. Written as DNA, the CDR3 is TGTGCCAGCAGCCGAGGGGGGGAAGATACGCAGTATTTT.

V is TRBV7-9 and J is TRBJ2-3, with 8 positions matching TRBD2. Trimming took 6 bases from V and 4 from J; bases not matched to a gene: 12. The CDR3 spans 16 residues. In germline, CDR1 is SEHNR, CDR2 FQNEAQ (reference sequence). The CDR3 loop reads CASSGSGTAGADTQYF. CDR3 in DNA: TGTGCCAGCAGTGGTAGCGGGACCGCGGGCGCAGATACGCAGTATTTT.

The chain couples TRBV4-3 to TRBJ2-1; D may be TRBD1 or TRBD2 (5 bases each). CDR3 length: 15 residues. Germline CDR1 LGHNA, CDR2 YSLEER. Deletions cut 0 bases from V and 4 bases from J, with 10 bases between. Written as DNA, the CDR3 is TGCGCCAGCAGCCAAGAGAGGGGTCGGTACAATGAGCAGTTCTTC. Protein sequence: CASSQERGRYNEQFF.

As for this clone: Other nucleotide sequences in the sample specify the same CDR3. The rearrangement links TRBV3-1 (or the pseudogene TRBV3-2) to TRBJ2-5; D gene ambiguous. V was trimmed by 0 bases and J by 4 bases, leaving 3 bases between them. CDR1 LGHDT and CDR2 YNNKEL come from the germline V gene (reference sequence). The CDR3 covers 12 residues. CDR3 DNA sequence: TGTGCCAGCAGCCAAGAAAGAGAGACCCAGTACTTC. Residues: CASSQERETQYF.

The rearrangement links TRBV18 to TRBJ2-5; unclear D gene. Per germline, CDR1 KGHSH and CDR2 LQKENI. This CDR3 is built from 14 residues. V lost 4 bases to trimming and J lost 1 base, with 10 bases between them. The CDR3 nucleotides read TGTGCCAGCTCACGCTCGCCCCCCCAAGAGACCCAGTACTTC. Translated, it gives CASSRSPPQETQYF.

The chain has TRBV5-1 and TRBJ2-5; no clear D gene. CDR1 is SGHRS, CDR2 YFSETQ, per germline. V was clipped by 4 bases and J by 2 bases, with 9 bases between them. The CDR3 runs 13 residues. In nucleotides, the CDR3 is TGCGCCAGCAGCCCATCTATGCAAGAGACCCAGTACTTC. It yields the protein CASSPSMQETQYF.

The chain joins TRBV4-1 to TRBJ1-2, with TRBD1 identical over 10 bases. CDR1 MGHRA and CDR2 YSYEKL come from the germline V gene. V lost 2 bases to trimming and J lost 7 bases; unmatched junction nucleotides: 7. This CDR3 contains 15 residues. The CDR3 loop is CASSQPGQGVFGYTF. The CDR3 bases are TGCGCCAGCAGCCAACCAGGACAGGGGGTCTTTGGCTACACCTTC.

This rearrangement joins TRBV29-1 to TRBJ2-2; D uncertain. From germline, CDR1 is SQVTM and CDR2 ANQGSEA. The V gene lost 4 bases and the J gene lost 1 base, with 10 bases spanning the gap. The length of the CDR3 is 14 residues. The CDR3: CSVVVTLNTGELFF. The DNA of the CDR3 is TGCAGCGTTGTAGTGACACTGAACACCGGGGAGCTGTTTTTT.

The gene calls are TRBV21-1 and TRBJ2-5; TRBD1 is the table's D call and was not checked against the DNA. TRBV21-1 is a documented pseudogene. The CDR3 consists of 15 residues. The CDR3 coding sequence is TGTGCCAGCAGCAAAGGAGGCAGGGGGCAAGAGACCCAGTACTTC. Its protein product is CASSKGGRGQETQYF.

V and J are TRBV28 and TRBJ1-2; D perhaps matches TRBD1 (5 bases). Germline CDR1 reads MDHEN; CDR2 reads SYDVKM. The CDR3 extends over 14 amino acids. Trimming took 5 bases from V and 4 from J, leaving 14 bases between them. The CDR3 region is CASSKPPGTYGYTF. The CDR3, as DNA: TGTGCCAGCAGTAAACCCCCCGGGACCTATGGCTACACCTTC.

This clone was detected once. V is TRBV5-1 and J is TRBJ2-2, with 7 bases aligning to TRBD1. The CDR3 is 17 residues long. V was pared by 5 bases and J by 5 bases, with 15 bases of the junction left unmatched. Germline CDR1 and CDR2: SGHRS and YFSETQ. CDR3 protein: CASRPYWDSPGTGELFF. The CDR3 coding sequence is TGCGCCAGCAGACCCTATTGGGACAGCCCTGGGACCGGGGAGCTGTTTTTT. Full variable domain (rest looked up from reference TRBV5-1 and TRBJ2-2): KAGVTQTPRYLIKTRGQQVTLSCSPISGHRSVSWYQQTPGQGLQFLFEYFSETQRNKGNFPGRFSGRQFSNSRSEMNVSTLELGDSALYLCASRPYWDSPGTGELFFGEGSRLTVL.

The chain recombines TRBV3-1 (or the pseudogene TRBV3-2) with TRBJ1-1; weak D call: TRBD1 (5 bases). CDR3 length: 17 amino acids. V shed 1 base and J shed 5 bases, with 20 bases lying between them. The V gene's germline CDR1 is LGHDT and CDR2 YNNKEL (reference sequence). CDR3: CASSQVFLRGRDTEAFF. The CDR3 DNA sequence: TGTGCCAGCAGCCAAGTTTTCCTTAGGGGCAGGGATACTGAAGCTTTCTTT.